This T cell receptor beta chain was sequenced for a study of blood T cells in healthy people across ages. Next came a second PCR, run for about 6 to 12 cycles, which used a sample-barcoded 5' primer along with a J-beta primer mix. TCRdb processed the 5' RACE reads anew with MiXCR; each CDR3 protein has one entry. The table shows around 1.5 million distinct CDR3 sequences, with roughly 32% occurring only once. Only a few counts were recorded for this clonotype. This sequence originates from a woman aged 25-40 years in good health. What was sequenced was blood.

The chain's CDR3 is CASSQDSPSGRADEQFF. Written as DNA, the CDR3 is TGCGCCAGCAGCCAAGATTCGCCTAGCGGGAGAGCTGATGAGCAGTTCTTC. V is TRBV4-1 and J is TRBJ2-1, with 10 bases matching TRBD2. Looked up from germline, CDR1 is MGHRA and CDR2 is YSYEKL. The CDR3 is made up of 17 amino acids. Trimming took 0 bases from V and 8 from J; bases not matched to a gene: 10.